A selection of T cell receptor beta chains follows, all from one sample in a study of Ad26.COV2.S vaccination and SARS-CoV-2 variants. Some clones are missing from TCRdb's copy, which holds only in-frame ones; the method was immunoSEQ multiplex PCR. This sample has 350,000 to 450,000 clones, with around 87% found just once. The sample here was peripheral blood, taken in a trial of Ad26.COV2.S vaccine versus placebo. The receptor set was obtained from a person aged 18 to 59 who received the Ad26.COV2.S COVID-19 vaccine or a placebo. Both conserved end residues are part of each CDR3. The D gene is left open where the match is weak. Some rows have no size entry. The others give once, few or many, or a class for an expanded clone.

D: -
size: -
V: TRBV11-3
J: TRBJ2-2
DNA: TGTGCCAGCAGCGGACATTTCGGGGAGCTGTTTTTT
CDR3: CASSGHFGELFF

D: -
size: -
V: TRBV29-1
J: TRBJ1-2
DNA: TGCAGCGCGGTTGGGCTTTTTAACTATGGCTACACCTTC
CDR3: CSAVGLFNYGYTF

D: -
size: -
V: TRBV27
J: TRBJ2-7
DNA: TGTGCCAGCAGTTTACGGACAACCTACGAGCAGTACTTC
CDR3: CASSLRTTYEQYF

D: TRBD1
size: -
V: TRBV6-5
J: TRBJ1-5
DNA: TGTGCCAGCGGACAGGGGGTAGAGCAGCCCCAGCATTTT
CDR3: CASGQGVEQPQHF

D: -
size: -
V: TRBV9
J: TRBJ1-2
DNA: TGTGCCAGCAGCGTAGACTGGGATAACTATGGCTACACCTTC
CDR3: CASSVDWDNYGYTF

D: -
size: -
V: TRBV11-2
J: TRBJ1-5
DNA: TGTGCCAGCAGCGTAGGGGTTGATAGCAATCAGCCCCAGCATTTT
CDR3: CASSVGVDSNQPQHF

D: -
size: -
V: TRBV6-5
J: TRBJ1-2
DNA: TGTGCCAGCAGTTACGGGGGGGATGCCTCCTATGGCTACACCTTC
CDR3: CASSYGGDASYGYTF

D: -
size: few
V: TRBV5-8
J: TRBJ1-5
DNA: TGTGCCAGCAGCCCTGGACCCTATAGCAATCAGCCCCAGCATTTT
CDR3: CASSPGPYSNQPQHF

D: -
size: -
V: TRBV9
J: TRBJ1-5
DNA: TGTGCCAGCAGCGTAGGAGGGGATGGCAATCAGCCCCAGCATTTT
CDR3: CASSVGGDGNQPQHF

D: -
size: -
V: TRBV14
J: TRBJ2-6
DNA: TGTGCCAGCAGCCAGATTCCCTGGGCTGGGGCCAACGTCCTGACTTTC
CDR3: CASSQIPWAGANVLTF

D: -
size: -
V: TRBV21-1
J: TRBJ2-3
DNA: TGTGCCAACATCCAGACTAGCGGGGGGAACACAGATACGCAGTATTTT
CDR3: CANIQTSGGNTDTQYF

D: -
size: once
V: TRBV6-6
J: TRBJ2-7
DNA: TGTGCCAGCAGCGTACGGGGGGCCCTCCGCTACGAGCAGTACTTC
CDR3: CASSVRGALRYEQYF

D: -
size: -
V: TRBV5-1
J: TRBJ2-2
DNA: TGCGCCAGCAGCCTCTTACATGGACAGCCCGCGAACACCGGGGAGCTGTTTTTT
CDR3: CASSLLHGQPANTGELFF

D: -
size: once
V: TRBV11-2
J: TRBJ2-5
DNA: TGTGCCAGCAACATAGGAGGGTATCAAGAGACCCAGTACTTC
CDR3: CASNIGGYQETQYF

D: -
size: -
V: TRBV19
J: TRBJ2-3
DNA: TGTGCCAGTAGTATAGGAGGGGGCACAGATACGCAGTATTTT
CDR3: CASSIGGGTDTQYF

D: -
size: -
V: TRBV7-7
J: TRBJ1-1
DNA: TGTGCTAGCAGCTTAACACGGGACAAGGCGGTCTCTGAAGCTTTCTTT
CDR3: CASSLTRDKAVSEAFF

D: -
size: -
V: TRBV27
J: TRBJ2-7
DNA: TGTGCCAGCAGTTTATCGACGGGCGGACCCTACGAGCAGTACTTC
CDR3: CASSLSTGGPYEQYF

D: -
size: once
V: TRBV12-3/TRBV12-4
J: TRBJ1-1
DNA: TGTGCCAGCAGTGCATTCTGGCTCGAGGCTTTCTTT
CDR3: CASSAFWLEAFF

D: TRBD1
size: few
V: TRBV18
J: TRBJ1-6
DNA: TGTGCCAGCTCACCAACAGGGGTTTCACCCCTCCACTTT
CDR3: CASSPTGVSPLHF

D: TRBD2
size: -
V: TRBV3-1/TRBV3-2
J: TRBJ2-3
DNA: TGTGCCAGCAGCCAAGCCGGGACTAGCGGGGGGGCCAGTGATACGCAGTATTTT
CDR3: CASSQAGTSGGASDTQYF

D: TRBD1
size: -
V: TRBV27
J: TRBJ1-1
DNA: TGTGCCAGCAGTGCCCGGACAGGGCAGACTGAAGCTTTCTTT
CDR3: CASSARTGQTEAFF

D: TRBD1
size: -
V: TRBV7-2
J: TRBJ1-1
DNA: TGTGCCAGCAGCTTTGGCCTGGGACAGGGGGAACCTGAAGCTTTCTTT
CDR3: CASSFGLGQGEPEAFF

D: -
size: -
V: TRBV7-3
J: TRBJ2-5
DNA: TGTGCCAGCAGCTTAACAGGGTCTCAAGAGACCCAGTACTTC
CDR3: CASSLTGSQETQYF

D: TRBD1
size: -
V: TRBV30
J: TRBJ2-1
DNA: TGTGCCTGGAGAGTTAAATCTTTCGGTAGGGGACAGGGGAAACCTGATGAGCAGTTCTTC
CDR3: CAWRVKSFGRGQGKPDEQFF

D: TRBD1
size: -
V: TRBV12-5
J: TRBJ1-1
DNA: TGTGCTAGTGGTTCACAGGGGCGAGGCACTGAAGCTTTCTTT
CDR3: CASGSQGRGTEAFF

D: -
size: -
V: TRBV3-1/TRBV3-2
J: TRBJ1-1
DNA: TGTGCCAGCAGCCCCGGACAAAGGGGTTGGAACACTGAAGCTTTCTTT
CDR3: CASSPGQRGWNTEAFF

D: TRBD2
size: -
V: TRBV7-6
J: TRBJ2-2
DNA: TGTGCCAGCAGCTTGGACGGGGGGGCGATTGAGACCGGGGAGCTGTTTTTT
CDR3: CASSLDGGAIETGELFF

D: -
size: -
V: TRBV12-3/TRBV12-4
J: TRBJ2-3
DNA: TGTGCCAGCAGCCGCACAGTGGATACGCAGTATTTT
CDR3: CASSRTVDTQYF

D: TRBD1
size: once
V: TRBV5-1
J: TRBJ1-6
DNA: TGCGCCAGCAGCTGGATGGGACAGGGAGACTTATATAATTCACCCCTCCACTTT
CDR3: CASSWMGQGDLYNSPLHF

D: TRBD1
size: -
V: TRBV5-5
J: TRBJ1-1
DNA: TGTGCCAGCAGCCCCGGGACAGGATTGGAGACTGAAGCTTTCTTT
CDR3: CASSPGTGLETEAFF

D: TRBD1
size: -
V: TRBV7-2
J: TRBJ1-5
DNA: TGTGCCAGCAGCCCCCGGACAGGGAGAAGGGATCAGCCCCAGCATTTT
CDR3: CASSPRTGRRDQPQHF

D: TRBD2
size: -
V: TRBV11-3
J: TRBJ2-5
DNA: TGTGCCAGCAGCTCAGGACTAGCGGAGACCCAGTACTTC
CDR3: CASSSGLAETQYF

D: -
size: -
V: TRBV9
J: TRBJ1-4
DNA: TGTGCCAGCAGCGTAGGACTAGTTGAAGGAAAACTGTTTTTT
CDR3: CASSVGLVEGKLFF

D: -
size: -
V: TRBV11-2
J: TRBJ2-7
DNA: TGTGCCAGCAGCTTCCTGACAGTATCCTACGAGCAGTACTTC
CDR3: CASSFLTVSYEQYF

D: -
size: -
V: TRBV7-9
J: TRBJ1-3
DNA: TGTGCCAGCGGAGAGGGGGGCGGCTACGATTACTCTGGAAACACCATATATTTT
CDR3: CASGEGGGYDYSGNTIYF

D: -
size: -
V: TRBV5-4
J: TRBJ1-6
DNA: TGTGCCAGCAGCTTGGAAGTTAATAATTCACCCCTCCACTTT
CDR3: CASSLEVNNSPLHF

D: -
size: -
V: TRBV2
J: TRBJ1-6
DNA: TGTGCCAGCAGTATATGGCAGTCTAATTCACCCCTCCACTTT
CDR3: CASSIWQSNSPLHF

D: -
size: -
V: TRBV6-1
J: TRBJ2-6
DNA: TGTGCCAGCAGTGAAGCCCTGGAGGCGGGGGCCAACGTCCTGACTTTC
CDR3: CASSEALEAGANVLTF

D: -
size: -
V: TRBV30
J: TRBJ1-2
DNA: TGTGCCTGGAGCGATACATTAGTGCATGGCTACACCTTC
CDR3: CAWSDTLVHGYTF

D: TRBD1
size: once
V: TRBV14
J: TRBJ2-7
DNA: TGTGCCAGCAGCCGATGGGACAGGCGATCCTACGAGCAGTACTTC
CDR3: CASSRWDRRSYEQYF

D: -
size: -
V: TRBV30
J: TRBJ1-1
DNA: TGTGCCTGGGTCGACAGTTGGAACACTGAAGCTTTCTTT
CDR3: CAWVDSWNTEAFF

D: -
size: -
V: TRBV5-1
J: TRBJ2-7
DNA: TGCGCCAGCAGCTACGGACGGGGGTTGATCTACGAGCAGTACTTC
CDR3: CASSYGRGLIYEQYF

D: -
size: -
V: TRBV12-5
J: TRBJ1-5
DNA: TGTGCTAGTGGTTTGGTGGCAGGGGCCAATCAGCCCCAGCATTTT
CDR3: CASGLVAGANQPQHF

D: -
size: -
V: TRBV7-9
J: TRBJ1-5
DNA: TGTGCCAGCAGCCGTGCGGGGGGCAGCTTTAATCAGCCCCAGCATTTT
CDR3: CASSRAGGSFNQPQHF

D: -
size: few
V: TRBV30
J: TRBJ2-2
DNA: TGTGCCTGGAGTGTACTCCCAACAGGGGAGCTGTTTTTT
CDR3: CAWSVLPTGELFF

D: -
size: -
V: TRBV30
J: TRBJ2-6
DNA: TGTGCCTGGAGTTCCTACAGGGCTTCTGGGGCCAACGTCCTGACTTTC
CDR3: CAWSSYRASGANVLTF

D: -
size: -
V: TRBV19
J: TRBJ1-1
DNA: TGTGCCAGTAGTATAGATCCTAGCCTTGAAGCTTTCTTT
CDR3: CASSIDPSLEAFF

D: -
size: -
V: TRBV2
J: TRBJ2-2
DNA: TGTGCCAGCAGTGTCGGGCGGGCGAACACCGGGGAGCTGTTTTTT
CDR3: CASSVGRANTGELFF

D: -
size: -
V: TRBV4-1
J: TRBJ2-1
DNA: TGCGCCAGCAGCCAAGATCCGTCGTGGGGCAATGAGCAGTTCTTC
CDR3: CASSQDPSWGNEQFF

D: TRBD2
size: -
V: TRBV5-4
J: TRBJ2-1
DNA: TGTGCCAGCAGCTCCAGTGGGGCGGGGGGCGCAGGTAATACCTACAATGAGCAGTTCTTC
CDR3: CASSSSGAGGAGNTYNEQFF

D: TRBD2
size: -
V: TRBV27
J: TRBJ2-3
DNA: TGTGCCAGCAGCCGCGGACTAGCGGGTTGGAAAGATACGCAGTATTTT
CDR3: CASSRGLAGWKDTQYF

D: -
size: -
V: TRBV11-3
J: TRBJ2-3
DNA: TGTGCCAGCAGCTTAGATGGGAATCGAGATACGCAGTATTTT
CDR3: CASSLDGNRDTQYF

D: -
size: -
V: TRBV5-6
J: TRBJ1-1
DNA: TGTGCCAGCAGCTTGGAGCCGGAGTCACCTGAAGCTTTCTTT
CDR3: CASSLEPESPEAFF

D: TRBD1
size: -
V: TRBV3-1/TRBV3-2
J: TRBJ1-2
DNA: TGTGCCAGCAGCCCGACAGGGTATGGCTACACCTTC
CDR3: CASSPTGYGYTF

D: TRBD2
size: -
V: TRBV9
J: TRBJ2-3
DNA: TGTGCCAGCAGCGTAGGGCCTAGCGGGGGGGCCAACAGCGCAGATACGCAGTATTTT
CDR3: CASSVGPSGGANSADTQYF